The rows below give T cell receptor beta chains drawn from one sample of a study of identifying expanded T cells in peripheral blood. The protocol was immunoSEQ multiplex PCR, while the TCRdb copy is restricted to in-frame clones and leaves out a portion. This table holds 100,000 or so clones, about 83% found once. What was sequenced was blood. Receptor source: a person between 18 and 75 years old in good health. CDR3s include the opening cysteine and the closing phenylalanine or tryptophan.

V	J	CDR3
TRBV11-3	TRBJ2-1	CASSLDQISTEQFF
TRBV7-8	TRBJ2-7	CASSLAITSYSYEQYF
TRBV7-2	TRBJ1-2	CASSLGRYSGYGYTF
TRBV4-2	TRBJ2-3	CASSQVSRLVVDTQYF
TRBV4-1	TRBJ2-7	CASSRTTSGGVREQYF
TRBV28	TRBJ1-2	CASSFSPYGYTF
TRBV7-2	TRBJ1-3	CASRRSGNTIYF
TRBV7-8	TRBJ2-5	CASSLGDYSFVYF
TRBV4-3	TRBJ2-1	CASSQDRVRGRGEQFF
TRBV7-2	TRBJ2-2	CASSLDFLASTGELFF
TRBV9	TRBJ2-3	CASSGTSGASDTQYF
TRBV10-2	TRBJ1-5	CASSADRGGQPQHF
TRBV2	TRBJ1-3	CASSEGGPLGNTIYF
TRBV10-3	TRBJ2-1	CAISEKWPDYNEQFF
TRBV6-5	TRBJ1-5	CASSQVYSNQPQHF
TRBV19	TRBJ2-2	CASSGTGFWASVTGELFF
TRBV9	TRBJ2-3	CASSVDSGGTDTQYF
TRBV11-2	TRBJ1-6	CASSSRPPRGRANSPLHF
TRBV5-4	TRBJ1-5	CASSLGGYNQPQHF
TRBV19	TRBJ2-7	CASSMAWRGNEQYF
TRBV5-1	TRBJ1-3	CASSFSPSGNTIYF
TRBV5-1	TRBJ2-5	CASSLEVEAEETQYF
TRBV7-2	TRBJ1-5	CASSLARQGTAQHF
TRBV27	TRBJ1-3	CASSLGWGSGNTIYF
TRBV7-8	TRBJ1-6	CASSQRTGGDSPLHF
TRBV27	TRBJ2-7	CASSLSGGDSYEQYF
TRBV7-2	TRBJ2-1	CASSLDQGGTGSYNEQFF
TRBV5-6	TRBJ1-2	CASSPDGPYGYTF
TRBV6-5	TRBJ2-1	CASSGGDSSYNEQFF
TRBV6-5	TRBJ2-7	CASSPRGISYEQYF
TRBV4-2	TRBJ2-7	CASSRGPSYEQYF
TRBV7-9	TRBJ2-5	CASSTRDRGPETQYF
TRBV5-3	TRBJ1-3	CARSLVLGRVYRNTIYF
TRBV5-1	TRBJ2-3	CASSLSGRSTDTQYF
TRBV9	TRBJ2-2	CASSATLRTSANTGELFF
TRBV4-3	TRBJ1-2	CASSYRTGGLEGYGYTF
TRBV2	TRBJ1-4	CASSERGSNEKLFF
TRBV7-2	TRBJ2-3	CASSHYGSGDTDTQYF
TRBV7-9	TRBJ2-5	CASSWTGGEETQYF
TRBV28	TRBJ1-2	CASKKQGVGYTF
TRBV27	TRBJ1-1	CASSLGQNTEAFF
TRBV30	TRBJ1-5	CAWSSGPGQPQHF
TRBV5-6	TRBJ2-7	CASSETVSYEQYF
TRBV10-3	TRBJ1-2	CAIKGQGAARYGYTF
TRBV6-5	TRBJ1-1	CASSLLGSGAEAFF